This record covers a single T cell receptor beta chain. This clone was observed a few times. Which antigen it targets is not known. No much larger clone is present one base from it, and per-base qualities are unavailable. This specimen comes from a study of CD8+ T cells in alopecia areata listed by TCRdb under 2018. For the wider study: The treated patients, all with moderate-to-severe alopecia areata, were enrolled in an open-label pilot trial of oral tofacitinib given at 5 to 10 mg twice daily. Patients received tofacitinib for 6 to 18 months and were then followed off drug for 6 months to check for delayed response and recurrence. The SALT score, which quantifies the percentage of affected scalp surface area, was used to measure disease severity in treated patients. The study used high-throughput TCRbeta sequencing to examine T cell clonal expansion in alopecia areata, in both the C3H/HeJ mouse model and human patients. In humans, TCRbeta sequencing was performed on scalp tissue and on sorted CD4+ and CD8+ peripheral blood T cells from healthy controls and from patients with patchy or totalis/universalis alopecia areata. Tofacitinib-treated patients had biopsies at baseline and at 4 and 24 weeks of treatment, with a later scalp biopsy in several patients. Scalp clonality was compared among normal scalp (n=4), patchy alopecia areata scalp (n=8), and alopecia totalis/universalis scalp (n=8). RNA was extracted with the PAXgene miRNA kit for fixed scalp, the miRNeasy kit for PBMCs, and the RNeasy kit for mouse skin. immunoSEQ multiplex PCR using 35 Vbeta forward primers and 13 Jbeta reverse primers was used to amplify TCRbeta CDR3 regions. Results the study describes overall, beyond this receptor: During tofacitinib treatment, many expanded lesional clones stuck around in both scalp and blood, and this persistence may partly explain why relapse happens after treatment is stopped. Because the treated cohort was small and had just a single nonresponder, larger studies are needed to establish links between baseline CD8+ expansion and response. Scalp clonality and the number of expanded CD8+ clones among the top 100 scalp clones were significantly decreased by tofacitinib. Compared with normal scalp, lesional scalp, particularly in alopecia totalis/universalis, had higher clonality and more expanded CD8+ clones, which suggests antigenic drive. Shared TCR sequences between patients were less evident than in mice, which may be partly attributable to HLA diversity in the patient population. Scalp TCR repertoire analysis is complicated because resident alphabeta T cells in normal human skin are also sequenced, whereas mouse skin is dominated by gammadelta T cells.

The time point label corresponds to: around 4 weeks on oral tofacitinib. Explained via the paper, the treatment or condition label denotes: oral pan-JAK inhibitor, 5-10 mg twice daily. Lesional scalp punch biopsies and peripheral blood were collected from alopecia areata patients. PBMCs were isolated by density centrifugation and stained for CD3, CD4 and CD8, after which CD4+ and CD8+ T cells were sorted on a FACSAria. Library preparation used the immunoSEQ multiplex PCR assay. RNA was extracted from all samples and reverse transcribed into cDNA, which served as template for TCR sequencing. SuperScript III was used for first-strand cDNA synthesis, primed with a 2:1 mix of oligo-dT and random hexamers. A synthetic immune receptor repertoire was used to gauge amplification bias, and whatever bias remained was removed computationally. The paper's data handling went like this. Raw reads were preprocessed to remove errors, and CDR3 was defined according to IMGT conventions as the region from the conserved cysteine to phenylalanine. To get clonality, Shannon entropy was normalized by log2 of the number of productive unique TCRs and the result was subtracted from 1. CD4 or CD8 identity of scalp clones was inferred by cross-referencing scalp TCRbeta sequences with sorted blood CD4 and CD8 repertoires. Sourced from immuneACCESS, this table was stored by TCRdb with only in-frame sequences that have V and J called. A share of the clones is absent; for the studies checked, an unresolved V gene accounts for under half, and the remainder has no known explanation. D and trimming come from the DNA, and the V and J calls and clone size come from that table. The sample table shows more than 140,000 clones, and around 87% are seen once. Of the sample, less than 15% is held by the ten largest clones.

Based on the germline V gene, the CDR1 and CDR2 sequences are SQVTM and ANQGSEA. The CDR3 runs 14 amino acids, cysteine and phenylalanine included. Only the CDR3 portion is preserved as DNA: 42 bases, with reading frame beginning at the first base. V is clipped by 2 bases and J by 4 bases, and the sequence between their germline boundaries is 15 bases long. Sequences were derived from CD8+ T cells sorted from blood, sampled at week 4, from a patient treated with tofacitinib. The sequence was collected from a human donor with alopecia areata. The V and J genes are TRBV29-1 and TRBJ2-7; too little of a D gene remains to name it. The nucleotides read TGCAGCGTTGAATGGGGTCCGACGGAGTACGAGCAGTACTTC. Protein translation: CSVEWGPTEYEQYF.